The 32 T cell receptor beta chains below were found in one sample sequenced in a study of regulatory T cells in long-lasting Graves disease. Relying on iRepertoire HTBI primers and Arm-PCR of CDR3 regions, the team built TCR beta libraries. TCRdb independently ran MiXCR on the multiplex PCR reads; one entry per CDR3 protein. The sample lists roughly 610,000 distinct CDR3 sequences; about 16% were seen once. The time point was: newly diagnosed GD, antithyroid drugs for less than 3 months. Following extraction of RNA from PBMCs, that RNA was used to make the TCR library. The same data also went into a second study, on T cells in Graves' hyperthyroidism and ophthalmopathy.

The sequences come from peripheral blood mononuclear cells (PBMCs), collected at new diagnosis, from a patient treated with antithyroid drugs. The receptor set was obtained from a young woman with Graves disease.

The chain joins TRBV28 to TRBJ1-3, with D hard to call. The length of the CDR3 is 14 residues. V was cut by 3 bases and J by 0 bases, with 6 bases left in between. Germline V gives CDR1 MDHEN, CDR2 SYDVKM. Here the CDR3 reads CASSFLNSGNTIYF. The DNA of the CDR3 is TGTGCCAGCAGTTTTCTAAACTCTGGAAACACCATATATTTT.

This rearrangement joins TRBV20-1 to TRBJ2-7; 7 bases match TRBD2. The germline CDR1 and CDR2 sequences are DFQATT and SNEGSKA (reference sequence). This CDR3 is 16 amino acids long. V trimming: 0 bases; J trimming: 1 base; junction bases outside the gene matches: 9. In DNA, the CDR3 is TGCAGTGCTAGAGATTTGAGCGGGACCTTATCCTACGAGCAGTACTTC. Its translation: CSARDLSGTLSYEQYF.

The sample holds a few counts of this clonotype. The CDR3 reads CASSQDRDRGLLEQYF. DNA for the CDR3: TGCGCCAGCAGCCAGGATCGGGACAGGGGGCTCCTCGAGCAGTACTTC. J is TRBJ2-7 and V is TRBV4-1; TRBD1 agrees at 12 bases. This CDR3 comprises 16 residues. The V and J ends lost 3 bases and 6 bases, in that order; junction bases with no gene match: 9. Germline V gene sequence: CDR1 MGHRA, CDR2 YSYEKL.

The sample holds many counts of this clonotype. The V gene is TRBV28, the J gene TRBJ2-5; the D call may be TRBD1 or TRBD2 (5 bases each). The CDR3 is 16 amino acids. Germline values: CDR1 MDHEN, CDR2 SYDVKM. Between the trimmed V and J ends, which lost 6 bases and 5 bases, there was a span of 22 bases. CDR3 bases: TGTGCCAGCAGAAAGGTCCCGGGACGGGGAGAGGAGACCCAGTACTTC. Translation gives CASRKVPGRGEETQYF.

The chain employs TRBV24-1 and TRBJ1-5; perhaps TRBD1 as D (6 bases). This CDR3 is built from 17 residues. CDR1 and CDR2 from the germline V gene are KGHDR and SFDVKD. The germline V and J ends were trimmed by 2 bases and 4 bases, with 17 bases remaining between them. The CDR3 is CATSDYRGSINNQPQHF. In DNA, the CDR3 is TGTGCCACCAGTGATTATAGGGGGTCGATTAATAATCAGCCCCAGCATTTT.

This clonotype was detected ten times or more. The V and J genes are TRBV2 and TRBJ1-1; D is unclear. This CDR3 is 14 amino acids long. Looked up from germline, CDR1 is SNHLY and CDR2 is FYNNEI. The V end was cut by 4 bases, the J end by 3 bases, with 12 bases between. The DNA of the CDR3 is TGTGCCAGCAGTGGGGCCCAACTCGACACTGAAGCTTTCTTT. Protein product: CASSGAQLDTEAFF.

CDR3 amino acids: CASRKGTGLTDTQYF. In DNA, the CDR3 is TGTGCCAGCAGAAAGGGTACAGGCCTGACAGATACGCAGTATTTT. This sequence joins TRBV7-9 and TRBJ2-3, with D perhaps matching TRBD1 (5 bases). The CDR3 totals 15 residues. Trimming took off 6 bases at V and 3 bases at J, with 16 bases between the two ends. The germline gives CDR1 SEHNR, CDR2 FQNEAQ (reference sequence).

This clonotype was counted only a few times. The rearrangement joins TRBV20-1 to TRBJ2-2, with TRBD2 as a possible D gene (6 bases). The germline gives CDR1 DFQATT, CDR2 SNEGSKA (reference sequence). V was shortened by 4 bases and J by 7 bases, with 13 bases between the two germline ends. The CDR3 extends over 13 amino acids. The CDR3 coding sequence is TGCAGTGCTACAAGGAGGGGCGTCGGGGAGCTGTTTTTT. It translates to CSATRRGVGELFF.

In this sample, this clonotype turned up many times. The genes are TRBV2 and TRBJ2-7; 8 bases match TRBD2. This CDR3 has 17 residues. In germline, CDR1 is SNHLY, CDR2 FYNNEI. V was clipped by 5 bases and J by 5 bases; unmatched bases: 17. The CDR3 region has the DNA TGTGCCAGCAGTCCAGGGGCCGGGGGGGGAGGGCCTCACGAGCAGTACTTC. It codes for CASSPGAGGGGPHEQYF.

The table lists this clonotype with a few counts. This rearrangement joins TRBV20-1 to TRBJ2-7; 7 nucleotides agree with TRBD2. The V gene's germline CDR1 is DFQATT and CDR2 SNEGSKA (reference sequence). V lost 7 bases and J lost 5; bases outside the gene matches: 8. This CDR3 spans 12 amino acids. CDR3 nucleotides: TGCAGTGGAAAGCGGGAAAGCCACGAGCAGTACTTC. As protein: CSGKRESHEQYF.

The V gene is TRBV5-4, the J gene TRBJ1-1; 11 nucleotides align to TRBD1. The CDR3 totals 16 residues. Germline CDR1 is SGHNT and CDR2 is YYREEE (reference sequence). V was pared by 4 bases and J by 4 bases, with 9 bases of the junction left unmatched. The CDR3 loop is CASSPGQGVVVTEAFF. CDR3 in DNA: TGTGCCAGCAGCCCGGGACAGGGGGTAGTGGTCACTGAAGCTTTCTTT.

This clonotype was recorded many times. The rearrangement links TRBV7-8 to TRBJ1-1; D gene uncertain. The CDR3 loop spans 13 amino acids. Germline V gene lookup returns CDR1 SGHVS and CDR2 FQNEAQ. Deletions cut 1 base from V and 3 bases from J, with 6 bases between. CDR3 protein: CASSLDPDTEAFF. CDR3 bases: TGTGCCAGCAGCTTAGATCCAGACACTGAAGCTTTCTTT. Full variable domain (rest looked up from reference TRBV7-8 and TRBJ1-1): GAGVSQSPRYKVAKRGQDVALRCDPISGHVSLFWYQQALGQGPEFLTYFQNEAQLDKSGLPSDRFFAERPEGSVSTLKIQRTQQEDSAVYLCASSLDPDTEAFFGQGTRLTVV.

The J gene is TRBJ2-3, the V gene TRBV11-2; 10 nucleotides line up with TRBD2. Germline CDR1 is SGHAT and CDR2 is FQNNGV. Germline trimming cut 1 base from V and 4 bases from J; bases unmatched to any gene: 8. This CDR3 is built from 17 residues. CDR3 protein: CASSLGVSGRAPDTQYF. CDR3 in DNA: TGTGCCAGCAGCTTAGGGGTGAGCGGGAGGGCGCCAGATACGCAGTATTTT.

This chain uses TRBV29-1 with TRBJ2-7; tentatively, D is TRBD2 (5 bases). The CDR3 contains 12 residues. V gave up 0 bases and J gave up 7 bases, with 10 bases separating them. Germline loops: CDR1 SQVTM, CDR2 ANQGSEA. DNA for the CDR3: TGCAGCGTTGAAGAACGGGGAAGTGAGCAGTACTTC. Its translation is CSVEERGSEQYF.

The chain uses TRBV6-5 and TRBJ2-7; no reliable D call. V dropped 2 bases and J dropped 1 base, with 9 bases sitting between them. CDR3 length equals 14 residues. Germline V gives CDR1 MNHEY, CDR2 SVGAGI. DNA of the CDR3: TGTGCCAGCAGTTACCGGGCAGATTCCTACGAGCAGTACTTC. It translates to CASSYRADSYEQYF.

This clonotype has ten or more counts. The gene calls are TRBV7-9 and TRBJ2-1; D unresolved. V was pared by 5 bases and J by 5 bases, with 16 bases between. The CDR3 is 15 residues long. CDR1 SEHNR and CDR2 FQNEAQ come from the germline V gene (reference sequence). CDR3 DNA: TGTGCCAGCAGCCCCATAGGAACAATGAACAATGAGCAGTTCTTC. This sequence encodes CASSPIGTMNNEQFF.

Ten or more counts support this clonotype. The chain employs TRBV20-1 and TRBJ2-7; a weak D match, TRBD1 (6 bases). Germline-derived CDR1 and CDR2 are DFQATT and SNEGSKA (reference sequence). This CDR3 contains 15 residues. Trimming removed 0 bases at V and 5 bases at J, with 17 bases between. CDR3 region: CSARDRQGSSHEQYF. Written as DNA, the CDR3 is TGCAGTGCTAGAGATCGTCAGGGGTCTTCCCACGAGCAGTACTTC.

The V call is TRBV20-1, the J call TRBJ2-7; D unclear. The CDR3 is made up of 13 amino acids. Trimming took 3 bases from V and 2 from J, leaving 11 bases between them. Germline CDR1 DFQATT, CDR2 SNEGSKA (reference sequence). CDR3 residues: CSASGREPYEQYF. The CDR3, as DNA: TGCAGTGCTAGTGGAAGAGAACCCTACGAGCAGTACTTC.

This clonotype was seen a handful of times. The chain carries TRBV5-1 and TRBJ1-4; TRBD1 matches at 7 bases. The germline CDR1 and CDR2 sequences are SGHRS and YFSETQ. The CDR3 runs 16 residues. V lost 2 bases to trimming and J lost 7 bases; unmatched junction nucleotides: 11. The CDR3 region has the DNA TGCGCCAGCAGCTTACAAAGACAGGGAGGGAGTGAAAAACTGTTTTTT. Its translation: CASSLQRQGGSEKLFF. Variable domain in full (rest from reference TRBV5-1 and TRBJ1-4): KAGVTQTPRYLIKTRGQQVTLSCSPISGHRSVSWYQQTPGQGLQFLFEYFSETQRNKGNFPGRFSGRQFSNSRSEMNVSTLELGDSALYLCASSLQRQGGSEKLFFGSGTQLSVL.

This clonotype is a singleton in its sample. The chain combines TRBV9 with TRBJ1-3; 9 bases fit TRBD1. The ends lost 2 bases at V and 2 bases at J; junction bases unmatched: 2. The CDR3 sequence is 15 residues long. Germline V gives CDR1 SGDLS, CDR2 YYNGEE. The CDR3 reads CASSVTGGTGNTIYF. CDR3 DNA: TGTGCCAGCAGCGTTACAGGGGGCACTGGAAACACCATATATTTT.

This clonotype came up many times. The gene calls are TRBV27 and TRBJ1-2; D remains unclear. This CDR3 comprises 14 residues. Germline CDR1 and CDR2: MNHEY and SMNVEV (reference sequence). Deletions cut 5 bases from V and 2 bases from J, with 12 bases between. Here the CDR3 reads CASSPLNGNYGYTF. DNA of the CDR3: TGTGCCAGCAGTCCCCTCAACGGGAACTATGGCTACACCTTC.

This clonotype was counted between two and nine times. The chain is built from TRBV19 and TRBJ1-5, with 8 nucleotides matching TRBD1. V gave up 0 bases and J gave up 4 bases; unmatched junction bases: 2. Per the germline V gene, CDR1 is LNHDA and CDR2 is SQIVND (reference sequence). The CDR3 consists of 15 residues. The DNA for the CDR3 is TGTGCCAGTAGTATAGATACAGGGGGGAATCAGCCCCAGCATTTT. This encodes CASSIDTGGNQPQHF.

This clonotype turned up a few times. The genes are TRBV7-2 and TRBJ2-1; TRBD2 matches 10 bases. The trim removed 6 bases at V and 7 bases at J, leaving 12 bases unmatched. The CDR3 length is 16 residues. CDR1 is SGHTA and CDR2 is FQGNSA in the germline V gene. This CDR3 is CASRYVLAGVSNEQFF. DNA for the CDR3: TGTGCCAGCAGATATGTTCTAGCGGGAGTGTCAAATGAGCAGTTCTTC.

This clonotype was observed many times. The chain uses TRBV6-4 and TRBJ2-7; TRBD2 aligns across 13 bases. The CDR3 sequence is 16 residues long. V lost 5 bases and J lost 2; bases outside the gene matches: 6. Germline V gene sequence: CDR1 MRHNA, CDR2 SNTAGT. The CDR3 loop is CASSFQLAGGPYEQYF. The CDR3 nucleotides read TGTGCCAGCAGTTTCCAACTAGCGGGAGGGCCCTACGAGCAGTACTTC.

On this clonotype itself: A much larger clonotype is one base distant, so this may be a read error. The genes are TRBV20-1 and TRBJ2-7, with D unresolved. CDR1 and CDR2 from the germline V gene are DFQATT and SNEGSKA (reference sequence). This CDR3 has 12 amino acids. V was cut by 1 base and J by 5 bases, with 9 bases left in between. CDR3 protein: CSARGIDHEQYF. The DNA of the CDR3 is TGCAGTGCTAGAGGTATAGACCACGAGCAGTACTTC.

This CDR3 reads CASSYRGDGANVLTF. CDR3 bases: TGTGCCAGCAGTTACCGGGGGGATGGGGCCAACGTCCTGACTTTC. The chain employs TRBV6-5 and TRBJ2-6; 7 bases match TRBD2. The CDR3 length is 15 residues. Trimming cost V 2 bases and J 3 bases; bases outside gene matches: 1. Germline loops: CDR1 MNHEY, CDR2 SVGAGI.

This clonotype was counted many times. V usage is TRBV20-1 and J usage is TRBJ1-5, with no clear D. Looked up from germline, CDR1 is DFQATT and CDR2 is SNEGSKA (reference sequence). Trimming took off 3 bases at V and 0 bases at J, with 9 bases between the two ends. The CDR3 extends over 14 amino acids. The CDR3 nucleotides are TGCAGTGCTAGTGGCGAATATAGCAATCAGCCCCAGCATTTT. Translating gives CSASGEYSNQPQHF.

This clonotype was seen a few times. This chain joins TRBV28 and TRBJ1-2, with D unresolved. The V gene lost 4 bases and the J gene lost 4 bases, with 7 bases spanning the gap. The germline V gene has CDR1 MDHEN and CDR2 SYDVKM. The CDR3 has 12 residues. CDR3 protein: CASSYLGYGYTF. CDR3 nucleotide sequence: TGTGCCAGCAGTTATCTGGGCTATGGCTACACCTTC.

Concerning this clonotype: A much larger clone sits a single nucleotide away, making a read error possible. The V call is TRBV28, the J call TRBJ1-1; D might be TRBD1 (5 bases). CDR1 and CDR2 from the germline V gene are MDHEN and SYDVKM. CDR3 size: 14 residues. The V and J ends lost 10 bases and 4 bases respectively, with 19 bases between them. This chain's CDR3 is CANGPLGRSTEAFF. The DNA of the CDR3 is TGTGCCAATGGACCCCTGGGGCGGAGCACTGAAGCTTTCTTT.

In its sample, this clonotype was seen a few times. The chain combines TRBV29-1 with TRBJ1-3; possible D gene TRBD1, 5 bases. The CDR3 has 13 residues. V was clipped by 4 bases and J by 4 bases, with 11 bases between them. Germline-derived CDR1 and CDR2 are SQVTM and ANQGSEA. Here the CDR3 reads CSVVAGAGNTIYF. In nucleotides, the CDR3 is TGCAGCGTTGTGGCCGGGGCAGGAAACACCATATATTTT. The variable domain in full, with the rest retrieved from reference TRBV29-1 and TRBJ1-3, is SAVISQKPSRDICQRGTSLTIQCQVDSQVTMMFWYRQQPGQSLTLIATANQGSEATYESGFVIDKFPISRPNLTFSTLTVSNMSPEDSSIYLCSVVAGAGNTIYFGEGSWLTVV.

Comment on this clonotype: This clone may be a read error of a much larger clone one base away. This rearrangement joins TRBV7-2 to TRBJ1-5; D is unclear. The V gene lost 6 bases and the J gene lost 8 bases, with 20 bases spanning the gap. CDR3 size: 15 residues. Germline CDR1 and CDR2: SGHTA and FQGNSA. The CDR3 spells CASRPRSGSREPQHF. In nucleotides, the CDR3 is TGTGCCAGCAGGCCTCGCAGTGGCAGCCGGGAGCCCCAGCATTTT.

As for this clonotype: A much more abundant neighbour one base away suggests this may be a read error. The genes are TRBV6-5 and TRBJ1-2; maybe TRBD1 (5 bases). This CDR3 has 18 residues. Germline V gives CDR1 MNHEY, CDR2 SVGAGI. Trimming took 0 bases from V and 6 from J, leaving 23 bases between them. This CDR3 is CASSYSIWVRMTDDGYTF. The CDR3 bases are TGTGCCAGCAGTTACTCGATTTGGGTGAGGATGACAGACGATGGCTACACCTTC.